This section outlines one TCR beta chain sequence together with its context. Its antigen is currently unknown. From the germline J gene comes the end of the CDR3, since the read stops 3 residues before it. CDR1 MNHNS and CDR2 SASEGT come from the germline V gene. Trimming took off 4 bases at V and 3 bases at J, with 13 bases between the two ends. The CDR3 is made up of 14 amino acids. This specimen comes from a study of T cells in women clearing cervical HPV infection. About the research overall: Control women cleared a single incident HPV16 infection within 12 months. Blood came at first lesion visit for cases, post-clearance for controls. Study observations and caveats: Cases and controls were distinguished at AUC 0.83 by richness and V genes.

Generated by immunoSEQ multiplex PCR, the TCRdb table keeps only in-frame clones and is missing some. Its table lists some 37,000 clones. HPV was found by MY09/MY11 PCR and dot-blot genotyping. This chain connects TRBV6-1 to TRBJ2-7; no firm D call. The specimen sequenced was blood buffy coat. The clonotype was recovered from a woman between 18 and 75 years old with a cervical HPV16 infection that either progressed to CIN3+ or cleared (not recorded which). The CDR3 sequence: CASSGGMRGYEQYF. The CDR3 DNA, read in part, is TGTGCCAGCAGTGGAGGAATGCGCGGCTACGAG.